This T cell receptor (beta chain) is from a study of cytomegalovirus exposure and HLA in healthy donors (dated by TCRdb to 2015 to 2018). Describing the broader study: An earlier analysis of several hundred of the donors reported 250 to 350 Gb of sequence data and 120 million or so unique TCR beta sequences from about 180 million T cells. In the later analysis, no new phenotypic data were used to find candidate immune exposures; instead, reliance was placed on TCR beta sequences and their occurrence across donors. Along with the approximately 700-subject first cohort, a separate validation cohort of over a hundred different subjects was used. An earlier analysis of nearly 600 of the donors applied high-throughput TCR beta sequencing to assess whether each TCR beta V gene segment acted as functional or pseudogenic. Donor age, sex, ethnicity and CMV serostatus were compiled together with the repertoire data. Of the roughly 400 genotyped donors, 75% to 85% were placed in the genetic ancestry cluster associated with self-reported Caucasian donors. A later analysis re-examined previously published TCR beta repertoires from 600 to 700 donors and added high-resolution HLA genotyping to investigate patterns of TCR occurrence. A later genetic analysis used genome-wide SNP genotypes for 398 of the 666 donors, treating that subset as a discovery cohort. HLA typing included class I and class II loci at four-digit resolution. The study used immunosequencing to profile the T cell repertoires of 670 or so subjects and linked those repertoires to cytomegalovirus serostatus. An early release that covered roughly 600 HLA-typed donors contained about 300 gigabases of sequencing data and approximately 85 million unique TCR sequences. About five DR-DQ haplotypes were treated as single units for association and clustering because of strong linkage in the cohort. High-throughput TCR immunosequencing, statistical association of individual TCRs with disease status, and machine learning were combined to predict cytomegalovirus infection status. The aim of the study was to test whether cataloging public T cell receptors could identify signatures of past pathogen exposure. The number of donors typed differed by locus, with roughly 620-630 for A, B, C, DRB1 and DQB1, 522 for DQA1, some 570 for DPA1, and some 470 for DPB1. Among about 400 genotyped donors of the cohort, an average of roughly 230,000 unique TCR beta nucleotide sequences was sequenced per donor, of which approximately 19% were non-productive. All discovery cohort repertoires had been generated on a single sequencing platform.

Broader findings and caveats from the paper: Some IMGT-functional V segments, including TRBV6-2 and TRBV6-3, could not be distinguished by the 87-base-pair reads and were therefore excluded. According to a later analysis, TCR association rates differed among HLA loci, with DRB1 alleles showing the most associated TCRs and HLA-C alleles showing the fewest. Presence/absence analyses assumed roughly uniform sequencing depth across donors, an assumption that may not hold. A further reported finding was that TCR beta sequences accurately predicted the HLA-A and HLA-B alleles for most subjects in the first cohort. Linkage disequilibrium might explain the correlated functional status among segregating V segments, but an unknown experimental factor could not be ruled out. A later analysis associated around 16,000 TCR beta sequences with specific HLA alleles at a false discovery rate of 0.05. Three of the identified cytomegalovirus-associated TCR beta chains were confirmed in vitro to be specific for cytomegalovirus antigens. A later analysis reported that several top co-occurrence clusters appeared linked to parvovirus B19, influenza, CMV and Epstein-Barr virus. For the cohort, immune exposure information was limited to CMV serostatus. Cytomegalovirus status was reported to be diagnosed by the classifier with high specificity and sensitivity in both the original and validation cohorts. Compared with equally common non-associated chains, HLA-associated TCR beta chains in a later analysis were more clonally expanded and had lower generation probabilities. An association between a missense DCLRE1C variant and V-gene and J-gene trimming of TCR beta chains was found in a later genetic analysis and replicated in an independent cohort. According to a later genetic analysis, donors in an Asian-associated ancestry cluster had fewer N-insertions in productive TCRs than the approximately 670-donor mean. The authors suggested that the approach could potentially be extended to other disease states and immunological phenotypes. Because some donors lacked HLA typing at each locus, the association tests relied only on the typed subset. In the study, about 150 TCR beta chains were listed as associated with cytomegalovirus. The sequencing pipeline was judged likely to have produced a cluster of highly shared sequence variants as a technical artifact. When HLA alleles, especially DR and DQ, strongly co-occurred, TCR associations were difficult to assign to individual alleles. In an earlier analysis of 587 of the donors, most TCR beta V segments appeared in productive rearrangements about 87% or about 30% of the time, broadly matching IMGT annotations. Because counts were too low, roughly 18 rarely observed V segments, including chromosome 9 orphons, were left out of the earlier analysis of 587 of the donors. Most TCR sequences were seen in very few donors, while some public TCRs were found in many individuals. In this cohort, only TCR beta chains were sequenced, and detectable features were limited by the absence of alpha or paired-chain data. Most CMV-associated TCR beta chains appeared to be HLA-restricted in a later analysis, and the HLA associations seemed to be driven largely by CMV exposure.

In total, approximately 700 healthy bone marrow donors made up the cohort. At the time of sampling, every cohort member was nominally healthy, though immune exposures that went unrecorded were likely present. The donor tested CMV seropositive and was one of the 289 seropositive cohort members. Each donor provided a peripheral blood sample, and peripheral blood mononuclear cells were used for TCR beta sequencing. Genomic DNA was extracted from the blood cell samples with the Qiagen DNeasy Blood Extraction Kit. Details on this clone: There is no known antigen for this receptor. No much larger clonotype is one base removed from it; base qualities were not supplied.

Receptors were amplified or captured by the immunoSEQ multiplex PCR assay. For the multiplex PCR, a mixture combining 60 forward primers for TCR Vbeta segments and 13 reverse primers for TCR Jbeta segments was used. The CDR3 region of rearranged TCR beta genes was amplified from genomic DNA by a multiplex PCR assay. On the Illumina HiSeq System, the amplified TCR beta libraries were sequenced as 87-base-pair reads. Per the original workflow: A later analysis counted some 80 million unique TCR beta chains across the 650 to 800 repertoires, and around 12 million of these chains were shared by at least two donors. To remove PCR and sequencing errors, raw reads were error-corrected and collapsed into unique sequences using a nearest-neighbor algorithm that merged closely related sequences. V, D and J gene segments were assigned by aligning CDR3 sequences to IMGT reference sequences. For a sequence to be retained, a match of at least six nucleotides to both a V gene segment and a J gene segment was required. A rearrangement counted as productive if the CDR3 had no stop codons and remained in frame with V and J, and every other rearrangement counted as non-productive. Following IMGT convention, CDR3 was defined as the stretch from the second conserved V-encoded cysteine to the conserved J-encoded phenylalanine. The earlier analysis of 587 of the donors excluded sequences that lacked an unambiguous match to a single V gene segment. In an earlier analysis of 587 of the donors, V segments were called functional above 56.7% productive rearrangements and were called segregating when the between-donor standard deviation exceeded 5%. A statistical classification framework was built for diagnosing cytomegalovirus status from the catalog of TCR beta chain sequences. In a later analysis, V and J genes were assigned by comparing TCR nucleotide sequences against IMGT/GENE-DB human TR gene sequences. A later analysis assigned CDR3 sequences and most-parsimonious VDJ recombination scenarios with the TCRdist pipeline. In a later analysis, each TCR beta chain was defined by its CDR3 amino acid sequence together with its V-gene family, and reads without a unique V-gene family were excluded. In a later analysis, 450 to 600 highly shared, low-generation-probability nucleotide sequences were removed to address suspected cross-contamination and a sequencing artifact. For each public chain, a later analysis derived a clonal expansion index from normalized ranks of inferred template counts within each repertoire. Generation probabilities in a later analysis came from a VDJ recombination model fitted to out-of-frame rearrangements, and those results were checked against IGoR. In a later analysis, hypergeometric tests were used to score TCR-TCR, TCR-HLA and TCR-CMV co-occurrence, with a repertoire-size bias correction applied to TCR pairs. False discovery rates were estimated in a later analysis by permuting HLA or CMV assignments 20 times. In a later analysis, co-occurring TCRs were grouped with DBSCAN, and TCRdist sequence similarity was added when clustering was performed within HLA-allele-positive subsets. Co-occurrence clustering excluded repertoires with fewer than 30,000 or more than 120,000 public chains, plus five with anomalous nucleotide sharing. Drawn from immuneACCESS, this table holds only the in-frame rearrangements with V and J called that TCRdb kept. Clones are partly lost; checked studies trace under half to an unresolved V gene and leave the rest unexplained. V and J calls and clone size are those listed in that table; D and trimming were worked out from the DNA. The table for this sample lists around 93,000 clones; roughly 60% of them were counted only once. Clones ranked in the top ten supply about 6.3% of the sample.

Trimmed from V: 6 bases; trimmed from J: 4 bases; junction bases lacking a gene match: 6. The CDR3 has 14 amino acids, counting the end cysteine and phenylalanine. CDR3 DNA is the only sequence kept; it has 42 bases, read in frame from the first base. CDR1 is given as MGHDK and CDR2 as SYGVNS, both from the germline V gene. The TCR was taken from a boy aged 5-17 years in good health and CMV-seropositive. The chain is assembled from TRBV25-1 and TRBJ1-1, and TRBD1 aligns with 9 junction nucleotides. Material: PBMCs. The CDR3 loop reads CASRGGQGATEAFF. The DNA sequence is as follows: TGTGCCAGCAGGGGGGGACAGGGTGCCACTGAAGCTTTCTTT.